Sequencing of this T cell receptor (beta chain) was carried out in a study of Graves' ophthalmopathy and Graves' hyperthyroidism. Turning to the study itself: Hyperthyroidism counted as stable given no ophthalmopathy within 18 months of follow-up.

Findings of the study overall: Discriminating ophthalmopathy from stable hyperthyroidism, a 13-signature model attained a sensitivity of over 85% and a specificity of around 77%.

Certain patients, namely those with other autoimmune diseases, uncontrolled infections, pregnancy or lactation, were excluded. At least ten counts were recorded for this clonotype. Its specificity is not known. Amplification from RNA transcripts yielded the TCR beta CDR3 regions. A first-round RT-PCR used HTBI primers, followed by a second-round multiplex PCR. In TCRdb, the multiplex PCR reads were re-called with MiXCR into one record per CDR3 protein. The sample has about 500,000 distinct CDR3 sequences, 35% to 45% seen once. This sequence originates from an adult man with Graves' hyperthyroidism. What was sequenced was peripheral blood or thyroid tissue (not recorded which).

This chain's CDR3 is CASSIGAMNTEAFF. DNA for the CDR3: TGTGCCAGTAGTATAGGGGCTATGAACACTGAAGCTTTCTTT. V and J are TRBV19 and TRBJ1-1; D is unresolved. Trimming left V 1 base short and J 0 bases short, with 6 bases between. Germline CDR1 and CDR2: LNHDA and SQIVND (reference sequence). CDR3 length: 14 residues.